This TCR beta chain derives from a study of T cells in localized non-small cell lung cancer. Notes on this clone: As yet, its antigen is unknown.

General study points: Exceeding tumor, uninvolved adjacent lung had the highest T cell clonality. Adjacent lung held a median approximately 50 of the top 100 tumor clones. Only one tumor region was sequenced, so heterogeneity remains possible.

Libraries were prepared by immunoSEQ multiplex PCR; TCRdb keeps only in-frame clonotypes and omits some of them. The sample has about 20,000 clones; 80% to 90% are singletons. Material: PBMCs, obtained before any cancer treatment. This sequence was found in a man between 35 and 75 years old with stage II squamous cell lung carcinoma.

This CDR3 reads CASSFGGNEQFF. Written as DNA, the CDR3 is TGTGCCAGCAGTTTCGGGGGGAATGAGCAGTTCTTC. This sequence joins TRBV27 and TRBJ2-1, with 7 bases lining up with TRBD2. The CDR3 is 12 amino acids. Germline values: CDR1 MNHEY, CDR2 SMNVEV (reference sequence). After removal of 3 bases from V and 7 bases from J, the junction contained 0 bases not matched to a gene.